These 19 T cell receptor beta chains came from one sample sequenced in a study of patients and donors after allogeneic stem cell transplantation. TCRdb reprocessed the RT-PCR reads via MiXCR and lists one record per CDR3 protein. This sample has about 960,000 distinct CDR3 sequences, with roughly 18% found just once. The sequencing sample was made of blood, either unsorted or a sorted T cell fraction (not recorded which). The receptors were sampled from a human donor who was either an allogeneic HSCT recipient or a stem cell or donor lymphocyte infusion donor (not recorded which). It is not recorded whose cells these are; they may come from a transplant donor.

Only a few counts were recorded for this clonotype. V gene TRBV19 combines with J gene TRBJ2-2; D is undetermined. Germline-derived CDR1 and CDR2 are LNHDA and SQIVND (reference sequence). The CDR3 runs to 14 residues. V gave up 3 bases and J gave up 0 bases, with 5 bases separating them. The chain's CDR3 is CASSIRPNTGELFF. CDR3 DNA sequence: TGTGCCAGTAGTATCCGACCGAACACCGGGGAGCTGTTTTTT.

The chain combines TRBV12-3 or TRBV12-4 with TRBJ2-2, with 7 nucleotides matching TRBD2. V was clipped by 6 bases and J by 5 bases; unmatched bases: 12. This CDR3 spans 16 amino acids. The CDR3 loop reads CASSRGKRAGTGELFF. CDR3 DNA: TGTGCCAGCAGCCGGGGAAAGAGAGCGGGAACCGGGGAGCTGTTTTTT.

This clonotype was seen more than once but under ten times. V gene TRBV29-1 combines with J gene TRBJ2-5, with D possibly being TRBD2 (5 bases). CDR1 and CDR2 (germline): SQVTM, ANQGSEA. The CDR3 has 13 amino acids. The V gene lost 1 base and the J gene lost 5 bases, with 11 bases spanning the gap. As DNA, the CDR3 is TGCAGCGTTGAAGCTTACAGAGGGGAGACCCAGTACTTC. This sequence encodes CSVEAYRGETQYF.

The table lists this clonotype with a few counts. The gene calls are TRBV5-1 and TRBJ2-2; D perhaps matches TRBD1 (5 bases). Germline CDR1 SGHRS, CDR2 YFSETQ. The V end was cut by 4 bases, the J end by 0 bases, with 10 bases between. The CDR3 spans 15 residues. The CDR3 here is CASSRRQSNTGELFF. CDR3 coding DNA: TGCGCCAGCAGCCGGAGACAGTCGAACACCGGGGAGCTGTTTTTT.

This clonotype was detected only a few times. The chain's CDR3 is CASSLVPGPDGYTF. The CDR3 DNA sequence: TGTGCCAGCAGCTTAGTCCCCGGGCCAGATGGCTACACCTTC. The chain couples TRBV7-9 to TRBJ1-2, with D unresolved. The germline V and J ends were trimmed by 1 base and 6 bases, with 12 bases remaining between them. The CDR3 contains 14 residues. Germline-derived CDR1 and CDR2 are SEHNR and FQNEAQ (reference sequence).

This clonotype was seen a few times. The chain links TRBV5-1 to TRBJ1-1, with D hard to call. The V end lost 1 base, the J end lost 6 bases, and 13 bases lay between the germline ends. CDR3 size: 14 residues. Germline loops: CDR1 SGHRS, CDR2 YFSETQ. CDR3 DNA sequence: TGCGCCAGCAGCTTGCTGTCAGTCATTCCTGAAGCTTTCTTT. It is translated as CASSLLSVIPEAFF.

This clonotype was found a few times. V usage is TRBV5-5 and J usage is TRBJ1-5; D is unresolved. CDR3 size: 15 residues. The germline CDR1 and CDR2 sequences are SGHKS and YYEKEE (reference sequence). V was shortened by 0 bases and J by 7 bases, with 14 bases between the two germline ends. CDR3 sequence: CASSLEAPRNQPQHF. In DNA form, the CDR3 reads TGTGCCAGCAGCTTGGAGGCTCCCAGAAACCAGCCCCAGCATTTT.

The chain couples TRBV24-1 to TRBJ1-5; 7 bases line up with TRBD1. The CDR3 is made up of 17 amino acids. Germline V CDR1 and CDR2: KGHDR, SFDVKD. V was clipped by 2 bases and J by 7 bases; unmatched bases: 13. CDR3 DNA: TGTGCCACCAGTGATTCCAGACCAGGGGGGTATCGGCAGCCCCAGCATTTT. Its protein product is CATSDSRPGGYRQPQHF.

This clonotype was counted only a few times. The chain recombines TRBV5-6 with TRBJ2-2; D is unresolved. Per the germline V gene, CDR1 is SGHDT and CDR2 is YYEEEE. CDR3 length: 14 residues. V lost 0 bases to trimming and J lost 3 bases, with 6 bases between them. The CDR3 DNA sequence: TGTGCCAGCAGCTTGGTTGATTACACCGGGGAGCTGTTTTTT. This gives the protein CASSLVDYTGELFF.

This clonotype was observed at least ten times. The J gene is TRBJ2-2, the V gene TRBV7-3; no reliable D call. With 4 bases removed from V and 5 bases from J, the gap between germline ends came to 8 bases. CDR1 is SGHTA and CDR2 is FQGTGA in the germline V gene. CDR3 length equals 13 residues. The CDR3 bases are TGTGCCAGCAGCTCCGGGCGGACCGGGGAGCTGTTTTTT. It codes for CASSSGRTGELFF.

The chain has TRBV9 and TRBJ1-2; D may be TRBD1 (6 bases). This CDR3 has 14 residues. CDR1 and CDR2 (germline): SGDLS, YYNGEE. V shed 4 bases and J shed 6 bases, with 16 bases lying between them. The DNA of the CDR3 is TGTGCCAGCAGCCCCCAACAGGGCTTGCATGGCTACACCTTC. This sequence encodes CASSPQQGLHGYTF.

The chain employs TRBV10-3 and TRBJ2-3; 7 bases are a match to TRBD1. The germline V gene has CDR1 ENHRY and CDR2 SYGVKD. J was trimmed by 2 bases and V by 2 bases; bases with no gene match: 7. CDR3 length: 16 amino acids. The CDR3 DNA follows: TGTGCCATCAGTGAGCAGGGACAGCACTCCACAGATACGCAGTATTTT. As protein: CAISEQGQHSTDTQYF.

This clonotype was observed a few times. The chain is built from TRBV7-2 and TRBJ2-1; possibly TRBD1 for D (5 bases). The germline V gene has CDR1 SGHTA and CDR2 FQGNSA. Trimming removed 6 bases at V and 0 bases at J, with 18 bases between. The CDR3 is 17 residues long. This CDR3 is CASRRRPEDSSYNEQFF. The CDR3 DNA is TGTGCCAGCAGACGAAGACCCGAAGACAGCTCCTACAATGAGCAGTTCTTC.

This clonotype has only a few counts. The gene calls are TRBV7-2 and TRBJ2-1, with TRBD2 identical over 10 bases. The V and J ends lost 8 bases and 6 bases, in that order; junction bases with no gene match: 10. This CDR3 is 15 amino acids long. Germline CDR1 is SGHTA and CDR2 is FQGNSA. CDR3 sequence reads: CASSKLAGVSNEQFF. The CDR3, as DNA: TGTGCCAGCTCCAAGCTAGCGGGAGTAAGCAATGAGCAGTTCTTC.

This clonotype came up a few times. J is TRBJ2-2 and V is TRBV4-1; TRBD2 agrees at 10 bases. The germline V gene encodes CDR1 MGHRA and CDR2 YSYEKL. Trimming took 2 bases from V and 7 from J; bases not matched to a gene: 10. CDR3 length: 17 residues. The CDR3 nucleotides are TGCGCCAGCAGCCAATATGGAGCGGGGGGGCTTAACGGGGAGCTGTTTTTT. This translates into CASSQYGAGGLNGELFF.

The CDR3 reads CSCGPRGSGSDTQYF. DNA for the CDR3: TGCAGCTGCGGCCCCAGGGGTAGCGGGAGCGATACGCAGTATTTT. J is TRBJ2-3 and V is TRBV29-1, with 9 positions matching TRBD2. CDR3 length: 15 residues. Per the germline V gene, CDR1 is SQVTM and CDR2 is ANQGSEA. V lost 8 bases and J lost 6; bases outside the gene matches: 15.

This clonotype was observed a handful of times. The chain carries TRBV7-2 and TRBJ1-4, with D maybe TRBD1 (6 bases). V was pared by 1 base and J by 7 bases, with 16 bases between. This CDR3 comprises 16 residues. Germline-derived CDR1 and CDR2 are SGHTA and FQGNSA. The CDR3 loop is CASSLVFRGLSEKLFF. DNA of the CDR3: TGTGCCAGCAGCTTAGTTTTCAGGGGACTGAGTGAAAAACTGTTTTTT.

This clonotype was counted ten times or more. This chain connects TRBV12-3 or TRBV12-4 to TRBJ2-7; 9 nucleotides agree with TRBD1. J was trimmed by 2 bases and V by 5 bases; bases with no gene match: 4. The CDR3 consists of 14 residues. The CDR3 reads CASSGGQGTYEQYF. In DNA form, the CDR3 reads TGTGCCAGCAGTGGGGGACAGGGCACCTACGAGCAGTACTTC.

This chain joins TRBV7-9 and TRBJ2-3; 7 nucleotides match TRBD2. This CDR3 is 16 amino acids long. Trimming took 4 bases from V and 3 from J; bases not matched to a gene: 10. Germline CDR1 SEHNR, CDR2 FQNEAQ (reference sequence). The CDR3 reads CASSSPLAVGTDTQYF. In nucleotides, the CDR3 is TGTGCCAGCAGCTCGCCGCTAGCGGTGGGTACAGATACGCAGTATTTT.